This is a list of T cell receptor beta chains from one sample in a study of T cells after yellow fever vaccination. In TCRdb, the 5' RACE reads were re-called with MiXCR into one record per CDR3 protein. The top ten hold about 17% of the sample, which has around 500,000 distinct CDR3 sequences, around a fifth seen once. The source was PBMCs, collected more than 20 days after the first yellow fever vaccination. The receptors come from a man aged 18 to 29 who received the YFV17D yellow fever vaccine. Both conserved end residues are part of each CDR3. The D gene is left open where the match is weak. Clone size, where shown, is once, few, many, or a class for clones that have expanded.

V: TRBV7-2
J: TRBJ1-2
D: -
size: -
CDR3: CASSLSQQSMSYTF
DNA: TGTGCCAGCAGCTTATCCCAGCAATCTATGAGCTACACCTTC

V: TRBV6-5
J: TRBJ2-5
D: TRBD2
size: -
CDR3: CASSSAGTRGTQYF
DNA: TGTGCCAGCAGTTCCGCCGGGACTAGAGGGACCCAGTACTTC

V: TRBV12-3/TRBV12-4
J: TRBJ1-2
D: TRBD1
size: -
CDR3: CASRVQGAWYGYTF
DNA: TGTGCCAGCAGAGTACAGGGGGCCTGGTATGGCTACACCTTC

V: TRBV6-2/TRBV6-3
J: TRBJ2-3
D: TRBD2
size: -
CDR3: CASSTGLADINTQYF
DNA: TGTGCCAGCAGTACGGGACTAGCGGACATAAATACGCAGTATTTT

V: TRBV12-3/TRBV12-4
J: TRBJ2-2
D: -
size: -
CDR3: CASRARGDANTGELFF
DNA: TGTGCCAGCAGGGCTCGGGGCGACGCGAACACCGGGGAGCTGTTTTTT

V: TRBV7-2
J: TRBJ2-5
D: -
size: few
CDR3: CASSWLAQETQYF
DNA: TGTGCCAGCAGCTGGCTAGCGCAAGAGACCCAGTACTTC

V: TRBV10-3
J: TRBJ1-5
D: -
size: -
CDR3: CAISESRTGGHQPQHF
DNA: TGTGCCATCAGTGAGTCCAGGACGGGGGGCCATCAGCCCCAGCATTTT

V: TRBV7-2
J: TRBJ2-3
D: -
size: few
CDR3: CAIKHRAPDTQYF
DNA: TGTGCCATCAAACACAGGGCGCCAGATACGCAGTATTTT

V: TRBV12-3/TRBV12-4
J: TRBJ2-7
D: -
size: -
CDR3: CASSLKGHLGYEQYF
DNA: TGTGCCAGCAGTTTAAAGGGACACCTAGGATACGAGCAGTACTTC

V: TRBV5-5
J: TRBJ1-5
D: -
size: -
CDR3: CASSGNNQPQHF
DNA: TGTGCCAGCAGCGGGAACAATCAGCCCCAGCATTTT

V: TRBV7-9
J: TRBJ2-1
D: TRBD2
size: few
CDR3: CASSETSGGWDEQFF
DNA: TGTGCCAGCAGTGAAACTAGCGGGGGTTGGGATGAGCAGTTCTTC

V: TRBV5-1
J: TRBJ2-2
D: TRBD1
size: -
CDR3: CASSFDRGIGELFF
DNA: TGCGCCAGCAGCTTCGACAGGGGAATCGGGGAGCTGTTTTTT

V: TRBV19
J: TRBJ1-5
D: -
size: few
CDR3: CASSPGGLHQPQHF
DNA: TGTGCCAGTAGTCCTGGCGGCCTTCATCAGCCCCAGCATTTT

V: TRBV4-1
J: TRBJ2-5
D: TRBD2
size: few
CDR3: CASSQAIAGAETQYF
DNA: TGCGCCAGCAGCCAAGCTATAGCGGGGGCGGAGACCCAGTACTTC

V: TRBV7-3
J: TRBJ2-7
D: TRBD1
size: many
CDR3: CASSPGQGSKQYF
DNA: TGTGCCAGCAGCCCTGGACAGGGGAGTAAGCAGTACTTC

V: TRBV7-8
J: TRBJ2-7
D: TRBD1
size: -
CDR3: CASRASGTGAYEQYF
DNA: TGTGCCAGCAGGGCCTCCGGGACAGGGGCGTACGAGCAGTACTTC

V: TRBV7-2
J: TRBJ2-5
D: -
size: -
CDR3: CASSPQGSKETQYF
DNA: TGTGCCAGCAGCCCCCAGGGCTCCAAAGAGACCCAGTACTTC

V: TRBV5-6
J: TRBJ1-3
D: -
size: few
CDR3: CASSFRTSGNTIYF
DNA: TGTGCCAGCAGCTTTCGGACCTCTGGAAACACCATATATTTT

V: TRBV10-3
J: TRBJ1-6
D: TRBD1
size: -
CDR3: CAISDPRQGYSPLHF
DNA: TGTGCCATCAGTGATCCACGACAGGGATACTCACCCCTCCACTTT

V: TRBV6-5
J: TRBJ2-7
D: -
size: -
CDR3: CASSSDITYEQYF
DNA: TGTGCCAGCAGTTCGGACATAACCTACGAGCAGTACTTC

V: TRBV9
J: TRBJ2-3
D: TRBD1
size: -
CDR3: CASSKTGRPDTQYF
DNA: TGTGCCAGCAGCAAGACAGGGAGACCAGATACGCAGTATTTT

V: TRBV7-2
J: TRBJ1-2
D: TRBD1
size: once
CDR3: CASSLVTGGYGYTF
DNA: TGTGCCAGCAGCTTAGTCACAGGGGGCTATGGCTACACCTTC

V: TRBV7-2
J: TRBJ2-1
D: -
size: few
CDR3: CASSPQLGVNNEQFF
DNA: TGTGCCAGCAGCCCCCAACTCGGGGTAAACAATGAGCAGTTCTTC

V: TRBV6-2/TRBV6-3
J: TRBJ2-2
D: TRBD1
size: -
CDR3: CASSYRGPVVGELFF
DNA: TGTGCCAGCAGTTACAGGGGGCCGGTTGTCGGGGAGCTGTTTTTT

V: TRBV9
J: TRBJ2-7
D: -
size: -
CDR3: CASSGGPISSYEQYF
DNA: TGTGCCAGCAGCGGCGGGCCTATTAGCTCCTACGAGCAGTACTTC

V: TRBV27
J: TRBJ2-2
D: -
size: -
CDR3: CASSLKWGIGNTGELFF
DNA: TGTGCCAGCAGTTTAAAGTGGGGGATCGGGAACACCGGGGAGCTGTTTTTT

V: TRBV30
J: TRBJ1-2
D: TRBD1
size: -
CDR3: CAWQPGQGRGYTF
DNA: TGTGCCTGGCAGCCGGGACAGGGAAGGGGCTACACCTTC